This is a list of T cell receptor beta chains from one sample in a study of shared clonotypes between healthy human individuals. Only in-frame clones appear in the TCRdb table, and some are missing; sequencing was by immunoSEQ multiplex PCR. The sample shows about 2.1 million clones, about 93% of them seen only once. Material: naive CD8+ T cells from PBMCs. The receptors shown here come from a man between 18 and 35 years old in good health. Some clones in this sample may be carry-over from other donors' samples. CDR3s include the opening cysteine and the closing phenylalanine or tryptophan. D genes are given only for firm matches. Expanded clones are given a class, and other clones once, few, many or no size at all.

>NA|TRBJ1-2|NA|TRBV9
TGTGCCAGCACACCCGGACGGGAAGCTAACTATGGCTACACCTTC
CASTPGREANYGYTF
>NA|TRBJ2-2|once|TRBV7-9
TGTGCCAGCAGCGGACTGCCTCCGGGCCGCTGGCCCGGGGAGCTGTTTTTT
CASSGLPPGRWPGELFF
>NA|TRBJ1-2|NA|TRBV27
TGTGCCAGCAGTTCGATGATCGGGGTTGGCTACACCTTC
CASSSMIGVGYTF
>TRBD1|TRBJ2-7|NA|TRBV7-9
TGTGCCAGCAGCGGGGACAGGGGATTTCCGGGACCGATCTACGAGCAGTACTTC
CASSGDRGFPGPIYEQYF
>NA|TRBJ1-2|NA|TRBV27
TGTGCCAGCAGTTCCTCGACGGGGTTATTTGGGAGTGGCTACACCTTC
CASSSSTGLFGSGYTF
>NA|TRBJ1-2|once|TRBV9
TGTGCCAGCAGCGGAACTGGTGGCTACACCTTC
CASSGTGGYTF
>TRBD1|TRBJ2-5|NA|TRBV27
TGTGCCAGCAGCCGTACAGGGGAGGAGACCCAGTACTTC
CASSRTGEETQYF
>TRBD2|TRBJ2-1|NA|TRBV27
TGTGCCAGCAGCTCGCTCACTAGCGGGATACCCTTCCTACGCGAGCAGTTCTTC
CASSSLTSGIPFLREQFF
>NA|TRBJ2-5|NA|TRBV7-9
TGTGCCAGCAGCCAAAGGAACGGGGCTTCAAACCAAGAGACCCAGTACTTC
CASSQRNGASNQETQYF
>NA|TRBJ2-7|NA|TRBV27
TGTGCCAGCAGGGCGGGCGGGATAAGATACGAGCAGTACTTC
CASRAGGIRYEQYF
>NA|TRBJ2-7|NA|TRBV29-1
TGCAGCGTTGTCGGTAGCTCCTACGAGCAGTACTTC
CSVVGSSYEQYF
>NA|TRBJ2-6|few|TRBV2
TGTGCCAGTGATCCAGACTACTCTGGGGCCAACGTCCTGACTTTC
CASDPDYSGANVLTF
>NA|TRBJ1-2|NA|TRBV13
TGTGCCAGCAGCTTATCCCAGGGTGGGTATGGCTACACCTTC
CASSLSQGGYGYTF
>TRBD1|TRBJ2-1|NA|TRBV7-9
TGTGCCAGCAGCCCCCAGGACAGGGGGCACGCTGAGCAGTTCTTC
CASSPQDRGHAEQFF
>NA|TRBJ2-6|NA|TRBV28
TGTGCCAGCAGTCAACCGGGCCACTTGGGGACCAACGTCCTGACTTTC
CASSQPGHLGTNVLTF
>TRBD2|TRBJ2-1|NA|TRBV2
TGTGCCAGCAAGAGGCTAGCGGGAGGATCCTACAATGAGCAGTTCTTC
CASKRLAGGSYNEQFF
>TRBD2|TRBJ2-1|NA|TRBV7-9
TGTGCCAGCAGTCCCCTATCGGCGGGAGGGCCTCAGTTCTTC
CASSPLSAGGPQFF
>NA|TRBJ2-7|NA|TRBV2
TGTGCCAGCAGTGAAATCAGGTCGGGACACGAGCAGTACTTC
CASSEIRSGHEQYF
>NA|TRBJ1-2|NA|TRBV5-1
TGCGCCAGCAGCCCGGCCTCGTCCAGGGACTATGGCTACACCTTC
CASSPASSRDYGYTF
>NA|TRBJ1-2|NA|TRBV6-5
TGTGCCAGCAGTTACTCTGATGGGGAGATTAACTATGGCTACACCTTC
CASSYSDGEINYGYTF
>TRBD2|TRBJ2-1|NA|TRBV5-6
TGTGCCAGCAGCTTGGATCCCGGACTAGCGGACAATGAGCAGTTCTTC
CASSLDPGLADNEQFF
>NA|TRBJ2-7|NA|TRBV19
TGTGCCAGTAGTTTGGGTCGACTAGACACTACCGAGCAGTACTTC
CASSLGRLDTTEQYF
>NA|TRBJ1-1|NA|TRBV19
TGTGCCAGTAGTGCAACGACAGGATTGAACACTGAAGCTTTCTTT
CASSATTGLNTEAFF
>NA|TRBJ2-7|NA|TRBV7-6
TGTGCCAGCAGCTTAGCGGGAGCCAATCCGGCCGAGCAGTACTTC
CASSLAGANPAEQYF
>NA|TRBJ1-2|NA|TRBV6-6
TGTGCCAGCAGTTCGAAGTTACAGGGACTTAACTATGGCTACACCTTC
CASSSKLQGLNYGYTF
>TRBD2|TRBJ2-5|NA|TRBV6-1
TGTGCCAGCGGGGAACGGGAGACTAGCGGCCGCCAGTACTTC
CASGERETSGRQYF
>TRBD2|TRBJ2-6|NA|TRBV5-1
TGCGCCAGCAGCTTGTGGGCTAGCGGGGTCGTGGGGGCCAACGTCCTGACTTTC
CASSLWASGVVGANVLTF
>NA|TRBJ2-1|NA|TRBV28
TGTGCCAGCAGTCCCTACAATGAGCAGTTCTTC
CASSPYNEQFF
>NA|TRBJ1-6|NA|TRBV6-5
TGTGCCAGCAGTTGGGCGACGGTCAATTCACCCCTCCACTTT
CASSWATVNSPLHF
>NA|TRBJ1-2|once|TRBV2
TGTGCCAGCCTACAGGGATCCAACCCTAACTATGGCTACACCTTC
CASLQGSNPNYGYTF
>NA|TRBJ1-1|NA|TRBV19
TGTGCCGCTCGGGGGGAATATACTGAAGCTTTCTTT
CAARGEYTEAFF
>TRBD1|TRBJ2-7|NA|TRBV6-5
TGTGCCAGCAGGCCGACAGGGGGCTACGAGCAGTACTTC
CASRPTGGYEQYF
>NA|TRBJ1-1|NA|TRBV7-9
TGTGCCAGCAGTATACAGGGCACTGAAGCTTTCTTT
CASSIQGTEAFF
>NA|TRBJ2-1|once|TRBV7-6
TGTGCCAGCAGCTTCGTAGGTAGCGGATACAATGAGCAGTTCTTC
CASSFVGSGYNEQFF
>NA|TRBJ2-3|once|TRBV28
TGTGCCAGCAGTCCTCCATTAGATACGCAGTATTTT
CASSPPLDTQYF
>NA|TRBJ2-7|NA|TRBV13
TGTGCCAGCAGCTTAGTTTATGGCGAGCAGTACTTC
CASSLVYGEQYF
>NA|TRBJ2-7|NA|TRBV7-8
TGTGCCAGCAGCTTACCTATAGGACAGAATACCTACGAGCAGTACTTC
CASSLPIGQNTYEQYF
>TRBD2|TRBJ2-7|NA|TRBV28
TGTGCCAGCAGTTTCCAAGCGGGAGGGACCTACGAGCAGTACTTC
CASSFQAGGTYEQYF
>NA|TRBJ2-1|once|TRBV7-9
TGTGCCAGCAGCTTGGATAGCAATGAGCAGTTCTTC
CASSLDSNEQFF
>NA|TRBJ1-5|NA|TRBV4-1
TGCGCCAGCAGCCAAGGGGCAGGTAGCAATCAGCCCCAGCATTTT
CASSQGAGSNQPQHF
>NA|TRBJ1-1|NA|TRBV7-9
TGTGCCAGCAGCTCCGACGGGGTTCAGGTAGAAGCTTTCTTT
CASSSDGVQVEAFF
>NA|TRBJ2-1|NA|TRBV4-3
TGCGCCAGCAGCCAAGATTTTCGGGCCAATGAGCAGTTCTTC
CASSQDFRANEQFF
>NA|TRBJ2-1|NA|TRBV5-8
TGTGCCAGCAGCCGCGGGACAGTCTACAATGAGCAGTTCTTC
CASSRGTVYNEQFF
>TRBD1|TRBJ1-5|NA|TRBV19
TGTGCCAGTTCGGGACAGGGAGGCCAGCCCCAGCATTTT
CASSGQGGQPQHF
>NA|TRBJ2-1|NA|TRBV7-9
TGTGCCAGCAGCGCCGATTCGGGACTCTACAATGAGCAGTTCTTC
CASSADSGLYNEQFF
>NA|TRBJ1-3|NA|TRBV19
TGTGCCAGTATTTCCTTGGTCTCTGGAAACACCATATATTTT
CASISLVSGNTIYF
>NA|TRBJ2-5|NA|TRBV19
TGTGCCAGTAGTATAATGACGGAAGAGACCCAGTACTTC
CASSIMTEETQYF
>TRBD2|TRBJ2-1|NA|TRBV19
TGTGCCAGTAGTATAATAGCGGGAGGGACCAATGAGCAGTTCTTC
CASSIIAGGTNEQFF
>NA|TRBJ1-1|NA|TRBV25-1
TGTGCCAGCAGTGACAGGTTCATGAACACTGAAGCTTTCTTT
CASSDRFMNTEAFF
>NA|TRBJ2-3|NA|TRBV7-8
TGTGCCAGCAGCCGCAGGGGGGGGAGTACAGATACGCAGTATTTT
CASSRRGGSTDTQYF
>NA|TRBJ2-5|NA|TRBV19
TGTGCCAGTAGTCCGGGGGAGACCCAGTACTTC
CASSPGETQYF
>NA|TRBJ2-4|NA|TRBV27
TGTGCCAGCAGTCCCGGGGTAGGGGTCGTCTGGACCAAAAACATTCAGTACTTC
CASSPGVGVVWTKNIQYF
>TRBD1|TRBJ2-7|NA|TRBV5-1
TGCGCCAGCAGCTTGTTGGGACAGGGGCCATACGAGCAGTACTTC
CASSLLGQGPYEQYF
>NA|TRBJ2-7|NA|TRBV27
TGTGCCACAAAACAAGGGTCGCTCGACGAGCAGTACTTC
CATKQGSLDEQYF